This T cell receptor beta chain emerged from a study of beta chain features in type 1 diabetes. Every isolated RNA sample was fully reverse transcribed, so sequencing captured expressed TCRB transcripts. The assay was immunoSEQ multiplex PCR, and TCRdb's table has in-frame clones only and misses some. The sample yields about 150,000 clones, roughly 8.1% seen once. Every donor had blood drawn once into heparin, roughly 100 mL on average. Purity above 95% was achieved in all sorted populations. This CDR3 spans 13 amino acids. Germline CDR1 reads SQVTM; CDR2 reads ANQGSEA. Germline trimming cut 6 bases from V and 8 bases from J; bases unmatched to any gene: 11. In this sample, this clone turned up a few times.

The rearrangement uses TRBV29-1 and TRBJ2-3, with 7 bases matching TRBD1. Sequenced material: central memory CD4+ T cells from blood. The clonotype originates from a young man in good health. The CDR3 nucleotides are TGCAGCGTGACCCCTGACAGGGCGGGTACGCAGTATTTT. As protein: CSVTPDRAGTQYF.